This T cell receptor (beta chain) came from a study of cytomegalovirus exposure and HLA in healthy donors. Primers for the PCR totalled 60 Vbeta and 13 Jbeta. Profiling relied on immunoSEQ multiplex PCR, and the TCRdb table lists in-frame clones only, not all of them. The table shows tens of thousands of clones, with roughly 78% occurring only once. CDR1 is WSHSY, CDR2 SAAADI, per germline. Trimming took 2 bases from V and 5 from J, leaving 12 bases between them. The CDR3 has 14 residues. This TCR was sampled from a man aged 35 to 55 in good health and CMV-seronegative. V is TRBV10-2 and J is TRBJ2-5; D unclear. The sample comprised PBMCs. CDR3 protein: CASSEAHPRETQYF. CDR3 DNA sequence: TGCGCCAGCAGTGAGGCGCACCCTAGGGAGACCCAGTACTTC.